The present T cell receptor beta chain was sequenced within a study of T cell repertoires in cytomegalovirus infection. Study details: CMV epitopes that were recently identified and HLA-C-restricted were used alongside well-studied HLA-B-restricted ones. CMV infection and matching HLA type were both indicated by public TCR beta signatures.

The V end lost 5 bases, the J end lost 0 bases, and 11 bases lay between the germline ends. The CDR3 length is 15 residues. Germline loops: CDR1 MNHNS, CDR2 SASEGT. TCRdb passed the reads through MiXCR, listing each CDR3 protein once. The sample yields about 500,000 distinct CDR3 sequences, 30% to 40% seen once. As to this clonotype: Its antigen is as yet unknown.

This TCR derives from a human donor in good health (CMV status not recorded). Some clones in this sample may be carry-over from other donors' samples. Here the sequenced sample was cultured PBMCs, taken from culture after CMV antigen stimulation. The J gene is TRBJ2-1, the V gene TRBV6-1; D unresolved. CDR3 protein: CASSYDWSSYNEQFF. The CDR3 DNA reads TGTGCCAGCAGTTATGACTGGAGCTCCTACAATGAGCAGTTCTTC.